This TCR beta chain was captured by sequencing in a study of OX40 agonist ivuxolimab in advanced cancers. Study as a whole: Three patients showed partial responses: one hepatocellular carcinoma and two cutaneous melanoma cases. Overall study results and limits: Antigen specificity of clonally expanded peripheral T cells was not established. Compared with others, partial responders at 0.1-3.0 mg/kg displayed clonal expansion among the lowest. Within 6 weeks, CD4+ and CD8+ blood T cells expanded clonally at 0.1 to 3.0 mg/kg.

A remark on this clone: Its antigen remains unknown.

Germline V gene sequence: CDR1 SGHNT, CDR2 YENEEA. Unmatched junction bases numbered 11, after V lost 5 bases and J lost 7 bases. The CDR3 has 15 residues. Only in-frame clones appear in the TCRdb table, and some are missing; sequencing was by immunoSEQ multiplex PCR. The table has fewer than 35,000 clones, 90% seen once. This clonotype originated in an adult with an advanced solid tumor such as melanoma, head and neck, liver or kidney cancer. The sequenced sample was CD4+ or CD8+ T cells sorted from blood, obtained in a trial of the OX40 agonist ivuxolimab. The chain employs TRBV11-3 and TRBJ1-2, with 9 bases that match TRBD1. CDR3: CASSPRDRVSSGYTF. CDR3 nucleotide sequence: TGTGCCAGCAGCCCCCGGGACAGGGTTTCGAGTGGCTACACCTTC. The whole variable domain, remainder taken from reference TRBV11-3 and TRBJ1-2, is EAGVVQSPRYKIIEKKQPVAFWCNPISGHNTLYWYLQNLGQGPELLIRYENEEAVDDSQLPKDRFSAERLKGVDSTLKIQPAELGDSAVYLCASSPRDRVSSGYTFGSGTRLTVV.